The clone carrying this T cell receptor beta chain was detected a few times. The antigen is not known. The data were taken from a study of blood T cells in healthy people across ages. Each donor supplied roughly 9.2 milliliters of peripheral blood. The CDR3 is 14 amino acids. Germline CDR1 is SGHVS and CDR2 is FQNEAQ. Trimming removed 5 bases from V and 4 bases from J, with 14 bases in between. Study-wide results and caveats: The unsorted PBMCs prevented any conclusive comparison of naive versus antigen-experienced cells. Both naive CD4+ cell counts and diversity were greater in long-lived donors than in aged donors.

PCR was performed a second time for 7 to 11 cycles using a sample-barcoded 5' primer and a J-beta primer mix. Each cDNA molecule was tagged by a template-switch adaptor with 12 random nucleotides. One entry per CDR3 protein results from TCRdb running MiXCR on the 5' RACE reads. This table holds 850,000 to 1,100,000 distinct CDR3 sequences, about two fifths found once. Sequenced: blood. V gene TRBV7-8 combines with J gene TRBJ1-1; tentatively, D is TRBD1 (5 bases). The origin of this receptor is a man younger than 30 in good health. The CDR3 DNA reads as TGTGCCAGCAGCCCCCGGGGGGGGTTCACTGAAGCTTTCTTT. Amino acid sequence: CASSPRGGFTEAFF. Full variable domain (missing parts from reference TRBV7-8 and TRBJ1-1): GAGVSQSPRYKVAKRGQDVALRCDPISGHVSLFWYQQALGQGPEFLTYFQNEAQLDKSGLPSDRFFAERPEGSVSTLKIQRTQQEDSAVYLCASSPRGGFTEAFFGQGTRLTVV.